The 22 T cell receptor beta chains presented below share a single source sample, sequenced in a study of Graves' ophthalmopathy and Graves' hyperthyroidism. For repertoire sequencing, the TCR beta CDR3 regions were amplified from RNA transcripts. Investigators did first-round RT-PCR with HTBI primers, then second-round multiplex PCR. Each CDR3 protein gets one entry after TCRdb re-called the multiplex PCR reads with MiXCR. The repertoire holds some 1.1 million distinct CDR3 sequences, less than 45% seen once, with 11% in the top ten. Source material: peripheral blood or thyroid tissue (not recorded which). The receptors were sampled from an adult man with Graves' hyperthyroidism.

This clonotype was seen just once. The V call is TRBV7-9, the J call TRBJ1-2; TRBD1 is a possible D gene (5 bases). Deletions cut 5 bases from V and 4 bases from J, with 11 bases between. CDR3 length: 13 amino acids. Germline-derived CDR1 and CDR2 are SEHNR and FQNEAQ (reference sequence). The CDR3 nucleotides are TGTGCCAGCAGCCAAGGGACGATCTATGGCTACACCTTC. Its protein is CASSQGTIYGYTF. The full variable domain, completed using reference TRBV7-9 and TRBJ1-2, is DTGVSQNPRHKITKRGQNVTFRCDPISEHNRLYWYRQTLGQGPEFLTYFQNEAQLEKSRLLSDRFSAERPKGSFSTLEIQRTEQGDSAMYLCASSQGTIYGYTFGSGTRLTVV.

This clonotype came up many times. The chain is built from TRBV2 and TRBJ1-4, with D maybe TRBD1 (6 bases). The V end lost 6 bases, the J end lost 8 bases, and 16 bases lay between the germline ends. Germline V lookup: CDR1 SNHLY, CDR2 FYNNEI. The CDR3 length is 14 residues. In nucleotides, the CDR3 is TGTGCCAGCAGCCTCACAGGGAATTGGGAAAAACTGTTTTTT. It specifies CASSLTGNWEKLFF. Together with reference TRBV2 and TRBJ1-4, the CDR3 gives the full variable domain: EPEVTQTPSHQVTQMGQEVILRCVPISNHLYFYWYRQILGQKVEFLVSFYNNEISEKSEIFDDQFSVERPDGSNFTLKIRSTKLEDSAMYFCASSLTGNWEKLFFGSGTQLSVL.

This clonotype was recorded many times. The chain is built from TRBV29-1 and TRBJ1-5; perhaps TRBD1 as D (5 bases). V lost 4 bases, J lost 8 bases, and 12 bases lay in between. This CDR3 is built from 12 residues. CDR1 is SQVTM and CDR2 is ANQGSEA in the germline V gene. Here the CDR3 DNA reads TGCAGCGTTGGTAGGGGAGGGGAGCCCCAGCATTTT. The encoded protein is CSVGRGGEPQHF. Together with reference TRBV29-1 and TRBJ1-5, the CDR3 gives the full variable domain: SAVISQKPSRDICQRGTSLTIQCQVDSQVTMMFWYRQQPGQSLTLIATANQGSEATYESGFVIDKFPISRPNLTFSTLTVSNMSPEDSSIYLCSVGRGGEPQHFGDGTRLSIL.

This clonotype was detected many times. In DNA form, the CDR3 reads TGTGCCAGCAGCTTGGCCGGTGAGGGGACGGAGACCCAGTACTTC. The encoded protein is CASSLAGEGTETQYF. The J gene is TRBJ2-5, the V gene TRBV5-5; D might be TRBD1 or TRBD2, each matching 5 bases. The CDR3 is 15 residues long. Germline CDR1 SGHKS, CDR2 YYEKEE (reference sequence). Trimming removed 0 bases from V and 5 bases from J, with 14 bases in between.

In its sample, this clonotype was seen many times. The rearrangement links TRBV25-1 to TRBJ1-1; the D is unclear. The CDR3 contains 14 residues. Germline V gives CDR1 MGHDK, CDR2 SYGVNS. Deletions cut 5 bases from V and 1 base from J, with 11 bases between. The CDR3 bases are TGTGCCAGCAGTTTCGCGGGCGGGAACACTGAAGCTTTCTTT. Translating it yields CASSFAGGNTEAFF.

In this sample, this clonotype turned up a few times. This chain links TRBV4-1 with TRBJ1-6; D is undetermined. The CDR3 extends over 16 amino acids. Trimming pared 4 bases from V and 5 bases from J, leaving 15 bases between. Germline values: CDR1 MGHRA, CDR2 YSYEKL. This CDR3 is CASSRETPGDNSPLHF. CDR3 DNA sequence: TGCGCCAGCAGCCGGGAGACCCCCGGAGATAATTCACCCCTCCACTTT.

This chain links TRBV5-1 with TRBJ2-7; TRBD2 might be the D (6 bases). Per germline, CDR1 SGHRS and CDR2 YFSETQ. The CDR3 spans 16 residues. V was cut by 4 bases and J by 0 bases, with 17 bases left in between. The chain's CDR3 is CASSGDPTGVSYEQYF. The CDR3 region has the DNA TGCGCCAGCAGCGGGGACCCGACGGGAGTCTCCTACGAGCAGTACTTC.

This clonotype was detected many times. This CDR3 reads CASSGTGTSGANVLTF. CDR3 sequence (DNA): TGTGCCAGCTCGGGGACAGGGACCTCTGGGGCCAACGTCCTGACTTTC. This chain joins TRBV2 and TRBJ2-6; 9 bases fit TRBD1. The CDR3 consists of 16 residues. The germline CDR1 and CDR2 sequences are SNHLY and FYNNEI. The V gene end was trimmed by 8 bases and the J gene end by 0 bases; junction bases not matched to a gene: 5.

On this clonotype itself: One base away lies a much larger clone, so this may be a sequencing read error. This chain connects TRBV2 to TRBJ2-7; 10 bases map to TRBD1. Germline assignment: CDR1 SNHLY and CDR2 FYNNEI. With 3 bases clipped from V and 3 bases from J, the junction kept 5 bases outside the gene matches. The CDR3 has 15 amino acids. For the CDR3, the DNA is TGTGCCAGCAGTGACGTGGGGACAGGGGACTACGAGCAGTACTTC. Translated: CASSDVGTGDYEQYF. Looking up the rest from reference TRBV2 and TRBJ2-7 gives the full variable domain: EPEVTQTPSHQVTQMGQEVILRCVPISNHLYFYWYRQILGQKVEFLVSFYNNEISEKSEIFDDQFSVERPDGSNFTLKIRSTKLEDSAMYFCASSDVGTGDYEQYFGPGTRLTVT.

This clonotype has a count of ten or more. The chain uses TRBV29-1 and TRBJ2-7, with D hard to call. CDR3 length: 11 amino acids. Germline assignment: CDR1 SQVTM and CDR2 ANQGSEA. With 6 bases removed from V and 4 bases from J, the gap between germline ends came to 10 bases. The CDR3 DNA sequence: TGCAGCGTCGTTTCGATATACGAGCAGTACTTC. Its protein is CSVVSIYEQYF.

The V gene is TRBV10-3, the J gene TRBJ1-2, with D unclear. Trimming stripped 3 bases from V and 9 bases from J, with 11 bases between. Germline V gene data show CDR1 as ENHRY and CDR2 as SYGVKD. This CDR3 comprises 12 residues. The CDR3 DNA is TGTGCCATCAGTGAAACCAGGAGGAGCTACACCTTC. It is translated as CAISETRRSYTF.

This clonotype was seen more than once but under ten times. The V gene is TRBV4-1, the J gene TRBJ2-7; tentatively, D is TRBD2 (7 bases). V lost 1 base to trimming and J lost 2 bases, with 12 bases between them. This CDR3 has 15 amino acids. Germline CDR1 is MGHRA and CDR2 is YSYEKL. CDR3 sequence reads: CASSQVGGGPYEQYF. CDR3 in DNA: TGCGCCAGCAGCCAAGTAGGGGGGGGCCCCTACGAGCAGTACTTC.

This clonotype was counted many times. CDR3 region: CASRRFQGASYAFF. The CDR3 coding sequence is TGTGCCAGCAGACGGTTCCAGGGGGCGTCGTATGCTTTCTTT. This chain connects TRBV12-3 or TRBV12-4 to TRBJ1-1, with TRBD1 matching over 8 bases. Trimming removed 6 bases from V and 11 bases from J; junction bases left unmatched: 14. The CDR3 spans 14 residues.

The table lists this clonotype with many counts. The V call is TRBV20-1, the J call TRBJ1-1, with D maybe TRBD1 (5 bases). The CDR3 length is 14 residues. Trimming removed 3 bases from V and 6 bases from J, with 17 bases in between. Germline V gives CDR1 DFQATT, CDR2 SNEGSKA (reference sequence). The CDR3, as DNA: TGCAGTGCTAGTACTCCTCGTGGGGGGTCTGAAGCTTTCTTT. This gives the protein CSASTPRGGSEAFF.

The J gene is TRBJ2-7, the V gene TRBV5-5; D gene uncertain. The CDR3 sequence is 15 residues long. The V gene lost 1 base and the J gene lost 5 bases, with 16 bases spanning the gap. Germline V lookup: CDR1 SGHKS, CDR2 YYEKEE (reference sequence). CDR3 nucleotide sequence: TGTGCCAGCAGCTTGTACCCCCCCCCAGGAGACGAGCAGTACTTC. Protein sequence: CASSLYPPPGDEQYF.

This clonotype was seen a few times. The chain carries TRBV5-1 and TRBJ2-7; tentatively, D is TRBD1 (5 bases). V was trimmed by 4 bases and J by 2 bases, leaving 16 bases between them. Germline-derived CDR1 and CDR2 are SGHRS and YFSETQ. The CDR3 loop spans 15 amino acids. The CDR3 reads CASSIGHPSAYEQYF. For the CDR3, the DNA is TGCGCCAGCAGCATCGGACACCCGTCCGCCTACGAGCAGTACTTC.

This clonotype was seen only a few times. The rearrangement uses TRBV11-3 and TRBJ1-3; no reliable D call. V lost 5 bases, J lost 9 bases, and 14 bases lay in between. Germline assignment: CDR1 SGHNT and CDR2 YENEEA. The CDR3 is 13 residues long. The CDR3 region has the DNA TGTGCCAGCAGCCCCGGACCTAGCGGCACCATATATTTT. Its translation: CASSPGPSGTIYF.

In this sample, this clonotype turned up many times. V gene TRBV29-1 combines with J gene TRBJ1-4, with D unclear. CDR3 length: 14 residues. Trimming stripped 7 bases from V and 0 bases from J, with 12 bases between. CDR1 and CDR2 (germline): SQVTM, ANQGSEA. The CDR3 is CSAAQEPTNEKLFF. The CDR3 DNA is TGCAGCGCCGCCCAGGAGCCAACTAATGAAAAACTGTTTTTT.

This clonotype was picked up many times. The gene calls are TRBV5-1 and TRBJ1-1, with 12 bases aligning to TRBD1. J lost 7 bases, V lost 3 bases, and 7 bases had no gene match. The CDR3 totals 15 residues. CDR1 and CDR2 (germline): SGHRS, YFSETQ. CDR3 in DNA: TGCGCCAGCAGCTCACGGGACAGGGGGCCGTTTGAAGCTTTCTTT. Translating gives CASSSRDRGPFEAFF.

This chain joins TRBV29-1 and TRBJ2-5, with a tentative D call TRBD1 (6 bases). The CDR3 totals 15 residues. The germline V and J ends were trimmed by 8 bases and 5 bases, with 24 bases remaining between them. The V gene's germline CDR1 is SQVTM and CDR2 ANQGSEA. The CDR3 reads CSPRVEPGQSETQYF. DNA of the CDR3: TGCAGCCCCAGAGTGGAACCGGGACAATCGGAGACCCAGTACTTC.

This rearrangement joins TRBV29-1 to TRBJ1-4; D ambiguous. Deletions cut 0 bases from V and 7 bases from J, with 0 bases between. Germline V gene lookup returns CDR1 SQVTM and CDR2 ANQGSEA. This CDR3 is 10 amino acids long. The CDR3 protein is CSVEDEKLFF. DNA of the CDR3: TGCAGCGTTGAAGATGAAAAACTGTTTTTT.

This clonotype was detected many times. The chain recombines TRBV29-1 with TRBJ1-1; tentatively, D is TRBD1 (6 bases). This CDR3 contains 14 residues. V lost 5 bases and J 3 bases, leaving 16 bases between the germline ends. Germline-derived CDR1 and CDR2 are SQVTM and ANQGSEA. Here the CDR3 reads CSVRQGRSDTEAFF. The CDR3, as DNA: TGCAGCGTTCGTCAGGGGAGGTCGGACACTGAAGCTTTCTTT.